Sequencing of this T cell receptor beta chain was carried out in a study of blood T cells in healthy people across ages. There are 14 residues in the CDR3. CDR1 and CDR2 from the germline V gene are MDHEN and SYDVKM. The V end lost 6 bases, the J end lost 11 bases, and 22 bases lay between the germline ends. Concerning this clonotype itself: This may arise from a read error, as a much more abundant clone is one base away.

Primed by a sample-barcoded 5' primer and a J-beta primer mix, a second PCR proceeded for about 7 to 11 cycles. TCRdb recomputed calls from the 5' RACE reads with MiXCR, one row per CDR3 protein. The data contain over 550,000 distinct CDR3 sequences, approximately 30% of them seen just once; the ten biggest clones take up 15% to 18%. The draw of peripheral blood yielded about 9.4 milliliters from each donor. The total RNA that was extracted per sample amounted to at least 5.5 micrograms. Sequencing was carried out using blood. This clonotype was obtained from a woman older than 75 in good health. The rearrangement joins TRBV28 to TRBJ2-5, with D possibly called TRBD1 or TRBD2 (5 bases each). CDR3 loop: CASSSGPTYNEQYF. CDR3 bases: TGTGCCAGCAGCTCGGGACCAACTTACAATGAGCAGTACTTC.